One and the same sample provided the 9 T cell receptor beta chains below, sequenced in a study of CD8+CD57+ T cells in acquired aplastic anemia. Profiles of TCR beta VDJ and CDR3 were generated from a genomic DNA template. TCRdb recomputed calls from the reads with MiXCR, one row per CDR3 protein. This sample carries fewer than 200,000 distinct CDR3 sequences, around 40% of them seen once, and the ten largest clones take 0.85% to 1.3%. The sequenced sample was sorted CD4+, CD8+, or CD8+CD57+ T cells (not recorded which) from PBMCs. The receptors stem from a human donor in good health.

This clonotype was picked up many times. The chain recombines TRBV15 with TRBJ2-7, with 16 bases lining up with TRBD2. Trimming cost V 6 bases and J 2 bases; bases outside gene matches: 10. Germline CDR1 LNHNV, CDR2 YYDKDF (reference sequence). This CDR3 has 18 residues. CDR3 sequence: CATRGGTGTSGRAYEQYF. In DNA, the CDR3 is TGTGCCACCAGAGGGGGGACCGGGACTAGCGGGAGGGCCTACGAGCAGTACTTC.

V gene TRBV11-2 combines with J gene TRBJ1-2, with D tentatively TRBD1 (6 bases). The CDR3 sequence is 13 residues long. Germline CDR1 SGHAT, CDR2 FQNNGV. The germline V and J ends were trimmed by 5 bases and 4 bases, with 11 bases remaining between them. CDR3 DNA sequence: TGTGCCAGCAGCACGACAGGCATCTATGGCTACACCTTC. It yields the protein CASSTTGIYGYTF.

Worth noting for this clonotype: This may be a read error, as it is one base from a much larger clone. The conserved final phenylalanine or tryptophan is absent from the CDR3, which likely points to a read error. The gene calls are TRBV7-2 and TRBJ2-7; 11 positions match TRBD2. Near its end, the DNA agrees better with TRBJ2-5, so the J call may be wrong. Germline V gene sequence: CDR1 SGHTA, CDR2 FQGNSA. The CDR3 extends over 15 amino acids. The CDR3 here is CASSLSSGGAETQYL. CDR3 sequence (DNA): TGTGCCAGCAGCTTAAGTAGCGGGGGGGCAGAGACCCAGTACCTC.

This clonotype occurred a few times. The CDR3 region has the DNA TGCGCCAGCAGGCCGGGGGGCGGGAGGGTCCCATATGAGCAGTACTTC. Amino acids: CASRPGGGRVPYEQYF. The gene calls are TRBV10-1 and TRBJ2-7; 9 nucleotides align to TRBD2. V lost 6 bases to trimming and J lost 7 bases; unmatched junction nucleotides: 16. This CDR3 contains 16 residues. Germline assignment: CDR1 WNHNN and CDR2 SYGVQD (reference sequence).

The CDR3 region is CAISESQGPYGETQYF. CDR3 in DNA: TGTGCCATCAGTGAGAGCCAGGGGCCCTACGGGGAGACCCAGTACTTC. This chain uses TRBV10-3 with TRBJ2-5; TRBD1 might be the D (6 bases). CDR3 length: 16 amino acids. V was shortened by 2 bases and J by 5 bases, with 18 bases between the two germline ends. Germline V gene data show CDR1 as ENHRY and CDR2 as SYGVKD.

With regard to this clonotype: A much bigger clone sits one base away, suggesting this may be a read error. V is TRBV11-2 and J is TRBJ2-7; 8 positions agree with TRBD1. The CDR3 runs 14 residues. The V gene's germline CDR1 is SGHAT and CDR2 FQNNGV. CDR3 DNA: TGTGTCAGCAGCTTAGGGACAGGCCCCTACGAGCAGTACTTC. Translated, it gives CVSSLGTGPYEQYF.

This chain uses TRBV24-1 with TRBJ2-3; tentative D call: TRBD1 (5 bases). The CDR3 sequence is 14 residues long. The V end was cut by 9 bases, the J end by 3 bases, with 15 bases between. From germline, CDR1 is KGHDR and CDR2 SFDVKD. CDR3 DNA sequence: TGTGCCACCCGCTCGGGCAGGGCTACAGATACGCAGTATTTT. It translates to CATRSGRATDTQYF.

Many counts were recorded for this clonotype. J is TRBJ2-5 and V is TRBV3-1; TRBD1 or TRBD2 may be the D gene (6 bases each). Per the germline V gene, CDR1 is LGHDT and CDR2 is YNNKEL (reference sequence). CDR3 length: 16 amino acids. Trimming removed 9 bases from V and 5 bases from J, with 25 bases in between. CDR3: CASKLQARGAGETQYF. The CDR3 DNA sequence: TGTGCCAGTAAATTACAAGCAAGGGGGGCAGGGGAGACCCAGTACTTC.

There are a few counts of this clonotype. The V gene is TRBV5-6, the J gene TRBJ2-6; perhaps TRBD1 as D (6 bases). CDR1 is SGHDT, CDR2 YYEEEE, per germline. Deletions cut 4 bases from V and 0 bases from J, with 14 bases between. CDR3 length: 17 amino acids. The CDR3 loop reads CASSPWTANSGANVLTF. The CDR3, as DNA: TGTGCCAGCAGCCCATGGACAGCGAACTCTGGGGCCAACGTCCTGACTTTC.